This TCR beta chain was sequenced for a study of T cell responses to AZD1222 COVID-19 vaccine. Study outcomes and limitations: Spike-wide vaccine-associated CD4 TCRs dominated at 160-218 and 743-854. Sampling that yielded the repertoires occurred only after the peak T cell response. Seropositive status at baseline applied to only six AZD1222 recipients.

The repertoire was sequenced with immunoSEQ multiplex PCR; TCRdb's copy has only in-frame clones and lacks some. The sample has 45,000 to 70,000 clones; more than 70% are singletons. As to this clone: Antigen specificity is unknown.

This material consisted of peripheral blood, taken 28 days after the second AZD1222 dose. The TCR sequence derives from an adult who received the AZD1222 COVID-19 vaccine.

The CDR3 DNA is TGTGCCAGCAGCCCAGCAGTGACGACACGAAACTCTGGGGCCAACGTCCTGACTTTC. This translates into CASSPAVTTRNSGANVLTF. This chain uses TRBV9 with TRBJ2-6, with no clear D. Germline V gene data show CDR1 as SGDLS and CDR2 as YYNGEE. This CDR3 spans 19 amino acids. V dropped 4 bases and J dropped 0 bases, with 20 bases sitting between them.